This record concerns one TCR beta chain sequence. The data originate from a study of cytomegalovirus exposure and HLA in healthy donors. The primer mix had 60 Vbeta and 13 Jbeta primers. Clones were read by immunoSEQ multiplex PCR, and TCRdb kept only the in-frame ones, dropping some. The sample shows roughly 200,000 clones, 9.5% of them seen only once. The CDR3 runs 17 residues. The sequence was collected from a woman in her twenties or thirties in good health and CMV-seropositive. V is TRBV21-1 and J is TRBJ2-2; TRBD2 is taken as the D call from the table, unchecked against the DNA. TRBV21-1 is a pseudogene segment. The sample taken for sequencing was PBMCs. The DNA of the CDR3 is TGTGCCAGCATAAACTTCCCGGGACTAGCGCCCACCGGGGAGCTGTTTTTT. Protein sequence: CASINFPGLAPTGELFF.